A selection of T cell receptor beta chains follows, all from one sample in a study of blood T cell repertoires in COVID-19. Here immunoSEQ multiplex PCR was the method, and the copy in TCRdb shows in-frame clones only, minus some. There are about 48,000 clones in the sample; over 75% occur only once, and 5.5% to 6% lies in the top ten. Sequencing was performed on peripheral blood. Every receptor here comes from a woman in her fifties or sixties with acute or convalescent COVID-19. CDR3s include the opening cysteine and the closing phenylalanine or tryptophan. The order of the fields is clone size, V gene, D gene, J gene, CDR3 DNA, CDR3 protein. The D gene is left open where the match is weak. Expanded clones get a size class; other rows say once, few or many, or leave the size out.

-,TRBV5-4,-,TRBJ2-4,TGTGCCAGCAGCTTGCAGGGGGCCAAAAACATTCAGTACTTC,CASSLQGAKNIQYF
-,TRBV19,-,TRBJ1-5,TGTGCCAGTAGTAGCCCCAGGGGTACGAATCAGCCCCAGCATTTT,CASSSPRGTNQPQHF
-,TRBV2,TRBD1,TRBJ1-4,TGTGCCAGCACCCAGGGACAGGGAGGTGAAAAACTGTTTTTT,CASTQGQGGEKLFF
-,TRBV7-2,-,TRBJ2-7,TGTGCCAGCAGCTTCCGGGACATAGCCTACGAGCAGTACTTC,CASSFRDIAYEQYF
-,TRBV2,-,TRBJ1-5,TGTGCCAGCAGTGAAGGTGGTCCGGGACTGAGGGGTCAGCCCCAGCATTTT,CASSEGGPGLRGQPQHF
-,TRBV6-5,TRBD1,TRBJ1-6,TGTGCCAGCAGCCTACAGGGGGCTGGGTCACCCCTCCACTTT,CASSLQGAGSPLHF
-,TRBV10-3,-,TRBJ1-2,TGTGCCGTACAGGGTACTAACTATGGCTACACCTTC,CAVQGTNYGYTF
-,TRBV5-4,-,TRBJ2-1,TGTGCCAGCAGTTCGCGGGCTCACTCCTACAATGAGCAGTTCTTC,CASSSRAHSYNEQFF
once,TRBV11-2,-,TRBJ1-5,TGTGCCAGCAGCTTAGGAAAGTTGGGGCCCAATCAGCCCCAGCATTTT,CASSLGKLGPNQPQHF
-,TRBV5-1,TRBD2,TRBJ2-1,TGCGCCAGCAGCGTGGCCGGAGCGGGGGAGGCGAATGAGCAGTTCTTC,CASSVAGAGEANEQFF
-,TRBV10-3,-,TRBJ2-1,TGTGCCATCAGTGAGTCGAGGTTAGGGGACAATGAGCAGTTCTTC,CAISESRLGDNEQFF
-,TRBV13,TRBD1,TRBJ1-1,TGTGCCAGCAGCTTGGGACAGGGACTGAACACTGAAGCTTTCTTT,CASSLGQGLNTEAFF
-,TRBV3-1/TRBV3-2,-,TRBJ2-5,TGTGCCAGCAGCCCAAGCCGGGGGGAGACCCAGTACTTC,CASSPSRGETQYF
-,TRBV9,TRBD2,TRBJ2-5,TGTGCCAGCAGTGATCCCCAGGGAGGGGAGACCCAGTACTTC,CASSDPQGGETQYF
-,TRBV6-2/TRBV6-3,-,TRBJ1-2,TGTGCCAGCAGTGAGGACAGTGGGTCTTATGGCTACACCTTC,CASSEDSGSYGYTF
-,TRBV7-3,-,TRBJ2-2,TGTGCCAGCAGCTTAGTCCCAGATGGTGACGGGGAGCTGTTTTTT,CASSLVPDGDGELFF
-,TRBV18,-,TRBJ2-3,TGTGCCAGCTCACCGACATTAGCGGTTACAGATACGCAGTATTTT,CASSPTLAVTDTQYF
-,TRBV19,TRBD1,TRBJ2-7,TGTGCCAGTAGTGCCGGGACAGGAGACCCCAGTAGGTACTTC,CASSAGTGDPSRYF
-,TRBV9,-,TRBJ1-2,TGTGCCAGCAGCGTGAGGGGAGCGGGGGGCTACACCTTC,CASSVRGAGGYTF
-,TRBV5-1,TRBD2,TRBJ2-3,TGCGCCAGCAGCCTGAGCGGGACTAGCACAGATACGCAGTATTTT,CASSLSGTSTDTQYF
-,TRBV5-1,TRBD2,TRBJ2-3,TGCGCCAGCAGCCCAGGACTAGCGGACACAGATACGCAGTATTTT,CASSPGLADTDTQYF
few,TRBV4-1,-,TRBJ2-5,TGCGCCAGCAGCCGCGGGGGCAGCCACCCTCAAGAGACCCAGTACTTC,CASSRGGSHPQETQYF
-,TRBV9,-,TRBJ1-4,TGTGCCAGCAGCGTAGGCGGGGTGGGTGAAAAACTGTTTTTT,CASSVGGVGEKLFF
-,TRBV7-3,TRBD1,TRBJ2-7,TGTGCCAGCAGCCTAACCGGGACAGGGGGCCACGAGCAGTACTTC,CASSLTGTGGHEQYF
-,TRBV4-1,-,TRBJ2-7,TGCGCCAGCAGCCATCAGGGGGAGCAGTACTTC,CASSHQGEQYF
-,TRBV12-3/TRBV12-4,TRBD1,TRBJ1-1,TGTGCCAGCAACAAGGACAGGGGCACTGAAGCTTTCTTT,CASNKDRGTEAFF
-,TRBV5-6,-,TRBJ1-1,TGTGCCAGCAGCTTGGGTCCTGGCAGGGACACTGAAGCTTTCTTT,CASSLGPGRDTEAFF
few,TRBV11-2,TRBD1,TRBJ1-1,TGTGCCAGACACCGACAGGGGATGAACACTGAAGCTTTCTTT,CARHRQGMNTEAFF
-,TRBV21-1,-,TRBJ2-5,TGTGCCAGCAGCAGGCCCCTAGCGGGAGGAGAGACCCAGTACTTC,CASSRPLAGGETQYF
-,TRBV29-1,TRBD1,TRBJ2-3,TGCAGCGCTGGGATGGGACAGACCACAGATACGCAGTATTTT,CSAGMGQTTDTQYF
once,TRBV7-8,-,TRBJ1-6,TGTGCCAGCAGCCCCAAGAGTGGGGACATCGGAACCCTCCACTTT,CASSPKSGDIGTLHF
-,TRBV15,-,TRBJ1-5,TGTGCCACCAGCAGAGTGGGGGGGTCCGTAAATCAGCCCCAGCATTTT,CATSRVGGSVNQPQHF
-,TRBV21-1,-,TRBJ1-1,TGTGCCAGCAGGAGGACAGGCCATGGGGACACTGAAGCTTTCTTT,CASRRTGHGDTEAFF
-,TRBV5-4,TRBD1,TRBJ1-2,TGTGCCAGCAGCTTGGTGGACAGGGAGTACGGCTACACCTTC,CASSLVDREYGYTF
-,TRBV5-6,-,TRBJ1-1,TGTGCCAGCAGCCCGAATGCGGGTCGTAGAACCACTGAAGCTTTCTTT,CASSPNAGRRTTEAFF
-,TRBV7-2,-,TRBJ2-1,TGTGCCAGCAGAGTTAGGAGCGACAATGAGCAGTTCTTC,CASRVRSDNEQFF
-,TRBV19,TRBD1,TRBJ1-5,TGTGCCAGTAGTATTATTCAGGGGGCTGTCAATCAGCCCCAGCATTTT,CASSIIQGAVNQPQHF
-,TRBV2,TRBD1,TRBJ2-1,TGTGCCAGCGCAGGGGGTCGGTACAATGAGCAGTTCTTC,CASAGGRYNEQFF
-,TRBV7-3,TRBD1,TRBJ2-1,TGTGCCAGCAGCTCGGCCTCGGACAGGAACAATGAGCAGTTCTTC,CASSSASDRNNEQFF